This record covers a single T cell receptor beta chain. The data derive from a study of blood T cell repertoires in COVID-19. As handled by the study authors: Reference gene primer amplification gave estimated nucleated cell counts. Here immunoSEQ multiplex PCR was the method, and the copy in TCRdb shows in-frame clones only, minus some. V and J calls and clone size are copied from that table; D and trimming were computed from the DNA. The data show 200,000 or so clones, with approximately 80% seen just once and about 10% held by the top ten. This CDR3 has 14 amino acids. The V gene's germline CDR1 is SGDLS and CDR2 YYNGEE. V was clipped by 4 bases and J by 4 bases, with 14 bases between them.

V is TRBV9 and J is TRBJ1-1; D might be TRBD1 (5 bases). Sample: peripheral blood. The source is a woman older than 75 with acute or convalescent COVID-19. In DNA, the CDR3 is TGTGCCAGCAGCACAACGAGACAGACCACTGAAGCTTTCTTT. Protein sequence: CASSTTRQTTEAFF.